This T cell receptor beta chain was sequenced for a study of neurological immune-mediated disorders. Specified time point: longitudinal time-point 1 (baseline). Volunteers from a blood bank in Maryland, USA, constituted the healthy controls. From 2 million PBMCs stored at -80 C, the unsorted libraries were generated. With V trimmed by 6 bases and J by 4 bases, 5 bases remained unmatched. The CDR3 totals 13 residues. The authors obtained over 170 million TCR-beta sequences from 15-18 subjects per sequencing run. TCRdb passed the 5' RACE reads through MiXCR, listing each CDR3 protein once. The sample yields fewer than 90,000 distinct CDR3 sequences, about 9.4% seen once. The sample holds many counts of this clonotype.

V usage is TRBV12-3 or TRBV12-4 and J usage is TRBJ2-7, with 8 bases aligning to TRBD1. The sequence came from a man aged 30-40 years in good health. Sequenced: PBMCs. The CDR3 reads CASRGQEAYEQYF. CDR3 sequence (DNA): TGTGCCAGCAGGGGACAGGAAGCATACGAGCAGTACTTC.